This entry lists 17 T cell receptor beta chains sequenced from one sample in a study of cytomegalovirus exposure and HLA in healthy donors. Vbeta (60) and Jbeta (13) primers were used in the PCR. Assay used: immunoSEQ multiplex PCR; TCRdb lists only in-frame clones, some missing. The repertoire includes under 200,000 clones, more than 65% of them detected once, and less than 3% sits in the top ten. The source material was PBMCs. The receptors come from a middle-aged woman in good health and CMV-seropositive.

This clone was found a few times. The chain combines TRBV7-2 with TRBJ2-3, with unresolved D. The V and J ends lost 6 bases and 2 bases respectively, with 15 bases between them. Germline V gene sequence: CDR1 SGHTA, CDR2 FQGNSA. This CDR3 is 15 amino acids long. The CDR3 DNA reads TGTGCCAGCAGTCCTGGAGTATCAACCACAGATACGCAGTATTTT. Residues: CASSPGVSTTDTQYF.

This chain uses TRBV5-4 with TRBJ2-7; TRBD1 is a possible D gene (6 bases). The V gene's germline CDR1 is SGHNT and CDR2 YYREEE (reference sequence). This CDR3 contains 12 residues. With 8 bases removed from V and 0 bases from J, the gap between germline ends came to 9 bases. The CDR3 DNA reads TGTGCCAGACAGGGTTCCTCCTACGAGCAGTACTTC. It specifies CARQGSSYEQYF.

This clone was detected only once. The genes are TRBV28 and TRBJ2-1, with 11 nucleotides matching TRBD2. This CDR3 is 16 amino acids long. Germline V lookup: CDR1 MDHEN, CDR2 SYDVKM. V lost 7 bases to trimming and J lost 8 bases; unmatched junction nucleotides: 13. The CDR3 protein is CASTSPSGRPLDEQFF. DNA for the CDR3: TGTGCCAGCACCTCCCCTAGCGGGAGGCCCCTCGATGAGCAGTTCTTC.

The J gene is TRBJ1-6, the V gene TRBV27; TRBD1 matches 7 bases. Germline trimming cut 2 bases from V and 8 bases from J; bases unmatched to any gene: 3. Germline values: CDR1 MNHEY, CDR2 SMNVEV (reference sequence). The CDR3 covers 14 residues. The CDR3 reads CASSLDREHSPLHF. The CDR3 DNA is TGTGCCAGCAGTTTAGACAGGGAGCATTCACCCCTCCACTTT.

The chain links TRBV2 to TRBJ1-1, with D possibly being TRBD1 (5 bases). This CDR3 contains 13 residues. Per germline, CDR1 SNHLY and CDR2 FYNNEI. V dropped 11 bases and J dropped 3 bases, with 16 bases sitting between them. The CDR3 here is CAADLGGYTEAFF. Written as DNA, the CDR3 is TGTGCCGCCGATCTGGGGGGGTACACTGAAGCTTTCTTT.

The gene calls are TRBV19 and TRBJ2-1; TRBD2 matches 7 bases. The germline V gene has CDR1 LNHDA and CDR2 SQIVND (reference sequence). The CDR3 spans 13 residues. With V trimmed by 5 bases and J by 4 bases, 2 bases remained unmatched. The CDR3 reads CASSRGEYNEQFF. CDR3 nucleotides: TGTGCCAGTAGTCGGGGGGAATACAATGAGCAGTTCTTC.

The V and J genes are TRBV6-5 and TRBJ2-7; D possibly corresponds to TRBD1 (5 bases). The CDR3 runs 15 residues. With 6 bases removed from V and 3 bases from J, the gap between germline ends came to 18 bases. Germline CDR1 MNHEY, CDR2 SVGAGI. The DNA for the CDR3 is TGTGCCAGCAGCCCACGCGGCTGGGGCAACTACGAGCAGTACTTC. This gives the protein CASSPRGWGNYEQYF.

The J gene is TRBJ1-2, the V gene TRBV19; 9 positions match TRBD1. Germline loops: CDR1 LNHDA, CDR2 SQIVND (reference sequence). The CDR3 contains 14 residues. Losses at the gene ends were 4 bases for V and 7 bases for J; bases not matched to a gene: 7. CDR3 sequence (DNA): TGTGCCAGTAGTACCCCGGGACAGGGACCTGGCTACACCTTC. Encoded protein: CASSTPGQGPGYTF.

This clone occurred once. The V and J genes are TRBV10-3 and TRBJ2-5, with D perhaps matching TRBD1 (6 bases). The V gene's germline CDR1 is ENHRY and CDR2 SYGVKD. The germline V and J ends were trimmed by 0 bases and 2 bases, with 7 bases remaining between them. The CDR3 covers 14 residues. CDR3 sequence reads: CAISESGQQETQYF. CDR3 sequence (DNA): TGTGCCATCAGTGAGTCTGGACAGCAAGAGACCCAGTACTTC.

In nucleotides, the CDR3 is TGTGCCAGCAGCTGGGGGACAGGGAACACCGGGGAGCTGTTTTTT. It yields the protein CASSWGTGNTGELFF. J is TRBJ2-2 and V is TRBV7-9; 8 bases are a match to TRBD1. The CDR3 totals 15 residues. Per the germline V gene, CDR1 is SEHNR and CDR2 is FQNEAQ (reference sequence). Trimming took 4 bases from V and 1 from J; bases not matched to a gene: 2.

The DNA for the CDR3 is TGTGCCAGCAGTTTAGGGGGGTTCAATGAGCAGTTCTTC. This sequence encodes CASSLGGFNEQFF. The chain uses TRBV27 and TRBJ2-1; perhaps TRBD2 as D (6 bases). Germline CDR1 and CDR2: MNHEY and SMNVEV (reference sequence). The CDR3 covers 13 residues. Trimming removed 2 bases from V and 6 bases from J, with 8 bases in between.

The V gene is TRBV29-1, the J gene TRBJ2-7, with D possibly matching TRBD2 (7 bases). Germline-derived CDR1 and CDR2 are SQVTM and ANQGSEA. The germline V and J ends were trimmed by 5 bases and 5 bases, with 10 bases remaining between them. CDR3 length equals 11 residues. CDR3 sequence: CSVRGGHEQYF. CDR3 DNA sequence: TGCAGCGTTAGGGGGGGCCACGAGCAGTACTTC.

The gene calls are TRBV5-1 and TRBJ2-3, with 7 bases lining up with TRBD1. The CDR3 contains 17 residues. V trimming: 5 bases; J trimming: 2 bases; junction bases outside the gene matches: 14. Germline CDR1 SGHRS, CDR2 YFSETQ. For the CDR3, the DNA is TGCGCCAGCAGTCCGGGACAGTACTCCCTTCTCACAGATACGCAGTATTTT. Its protein is CASSPGQYSLLTDTQYF.

The chain uses TRBV5-1 and TRBJ1-1; maybe TRBD1 (5 bases). Germline V gene sequence: CDR1 SGHRS, CDR2 YFSETQ. V dropped 1 base and J dropped 0 bases, with 13 bases sitting between them. The CDR3 has 16 residues. CDR3 in DNA: TGCGCCAGCAGCTTGAACCTGGGACTGATGAACACTGAAGCTTTCTTT. This codes for CASSLNLGLMNTEAFF.

The chain is built from TRBV5-1 and TRBJ2-3; 9 bases agree with TRBD2. Germline CDR1 and CDR2: SGHRS and YFSETQ. Germline trimming cut 4 bases from V and 2 bases from J; bases unmatched to any gene: 14. The CDR3 consists of 18 residues. CDR3 in amino acids: CASSLSSQTSGNTDTQYF. The CDR3 DNA reads as TGCGCCAGCAGCCTAAGCTCCCAGACTAGCGGAAACACAGATACGCAGTATTTT.

The CDR3 loop reads CSVVVLAGGPGADTQYF. Here the CDR3 DNA reads TGCAGCGTTGTTGTTTTAGCGGGAGGGCCTGGGGCAGATACGCAGTATTTT. The chain carries TRBV29-1 and TRBJ2-3; 11 positions match TRBD2. CDR1 is SQVTM, CDR2 ANQGSEA, per germline. Trimming cost V 4 bases and J 4 bases; bases outside gene matches: 13. The CDR3 covers 17 residues.

This clone was seen a handful of times. CDR3 nucleotide sequence: TGTGCCAGCAGCGGTCAGGGGGATTTAAATGAGCAGTTCTTC. Its translation: CASSGQGDLNEQFF. The V and J genes are TRBV7-3 and TRBJ2-1; TRBD1 aligns across 7 bases. Germline CDR1 reads SGHTA; CDR2 reads FQGTGA. The CDR3 extends over 14 amino acids. Unmatched junction bases numbered 8, after V lost 5 bases and J lost 7 bases.